A selection of T cell receptor beta chains follows, all from one sample in a study of blood T cell repertoires in COVID-19. Repertoires were generated with immunoSEQ multiplex PCR, while TCRdb's copy carries only in-frame clones and drops some. The sample includes about 43,000 clones, approximately 87% seen only once; the top ten take 4.5% to 6%. Sequenced input: peripheral blood. These receptors all stem from a human donor in a cohort sampled during active COVID-19. Each CDR3 is given with its conserved first and last residue. D genes are given only for firm matches. Clone size, where shown, is once, few, many, or a class for clones that have expanded.

abundance	v_gene	d_gene	j_gene	CDR3aa	CDR3nt
few	TRBV6-2/TRBV6-3	-	TRBJ2-1	CASSPPLATNEQFF	TGTGCCAGCAGCCCCCCACTAGCTACGAATGAGCAGTTCTTC
-	TRBV5-7	TRBD1	TRBJ1-1	CASSLIPLGTVNTEAFF	TGTGCCAGCAGCTTGATTCCCCTTGGGACAGTGAACACTGAAGCTTTCTTT
-	TRBV4-1	TRBD2	TRBJ2-7	CASSQTRGGGTSYEQYF	TGCGCCAGCAGCCAAACCCGGGGGGGTGGGACCTCCTACGAGCAGTACTTC
-	TRBV28	-	TRBJ2-5	CASSLRAAGRRPEETQYF	TGTGCCAGCAGTTTACGGGCGGCCGGGCGGAGGCCAGAAGAGACCCAGTACTTC
-	TRBV10-1	TRBD2	TRBJ2-1	CASRTGGLYNEQFF	TGCGCCAGCAGGACGGGGGGGCTCTACAATGAGCAGTTCTTC
few	TRBV6-2/TRBV6-3	-	TRBJ2-7	CASSYSFPRSSYEQYF	TGTGCCAGCAGTTACTCGTTCCCCAGAAGCTCCTACGAGCAGTACTTC
-	TRBV11-2	-	TRBJ2-2	CASSLISPNTGELFF	TGTGCCAGCAGCTTAATTAGCCCGAACACCGGGGAGCTGTTTTTT
-	TRBV19	-	TRBJ1-6	CASSMGTRRSNSPLHF	TGTGCCAGTAGTATGGGGACACGCAGATCTAATTCACCCCTCCACTTT
-	TRBV29-1	-	TRBJ2-5	CSVVMGDPRETQYF	TGCAGCGTTGTGATGGGAGACCCGCGCGAGACCCAGTACTTC
once	TRBV5-5	-	TRBJ2-7	CASSLYLGPVVEQYF	TGTGCCAGCAGCTTGTACCTAGGCCCCGTTGTAGAGCAGTACTTC
-	TRBV7-8	-	TRBJ2-3	CASSLGRITITDTQYF	TGTGCCAGCAGCTTGGGGCGGATTACAATCACAGATACGCAGTATTTT
-	TRBV9	TRBD2	TRBJ2-3	CASSAKGTSGRARRDTQYF	TGTGCCAGCAGCGCCAAAGGGACTAGCGGGAGGGCCAGGCGAGATACGCAGTATTTT
-	TRBV6-5	TRBD1	TRBJ2-4	CASSYGGTGKNIQYF	TGTGCCAGCAGTTACGGCGGGACAGGGAAAAACATTCAGTACTTC
-	TRBV7-8	TRBD2	TRBJ2-1	CASSPGQGGSNEQFF	TGTGCCAGCAGCCCCGGGCAGGGAGGGAGCAATGAGCAGTTCTTC
few	TRBV5-1	TRBD2	TRBJ2-1	CASSLRGTSGSEQFF	TGCGCCAGCAGCTTGAGAGGGACTAGCGGGAGTGAGCAGTTCTTC
-	TRBV7-9	TRBD2	TRBJ2-5	CASSWGTSPQETQYF	TGTGCCAGCAGCTGGGGGACTAGCCCCCAAGAGACCCAGTACTTC
-	TRBV5-8	TRBD2	TRBJ2-5	CASSKWTSGSPIPQYF	TGTGCCAGCAGCAAATGGACTAGCGGGAGTCCAATCCCCCAGTACTTC
-	TRBV7-9	TRBD2	TRBJ2-1	CASSPLRLAVPPAGNEQFF	TGTGCCAGCAGCCCACTCAGACTAGCGGTCCCCCCCGCGGGTAATGAGCAGTTCTTC
-	TRBV28	TRBD1	TRBJ1-5	CASSLGTDLNQPQHF	TGTGCCAGCAGTTTAGGGACAGACCTCAATCAGCCCCAGCATTTT
-	TRBV5-6	TRBD2	TRBJ2-7	CASSLLIAGVRLYEQYF	TGTGCCAGCAGCTTGTTGATAGCGGGAGTTCGTCTCTACGAGCAGTACTTC
-	TRBV4-3	TRBD1	TRBJ1-2	CASSPSDRGDIRNNYGYTF	TGCGCCAGCAGCCCCTCGGACAGGGGGGATATCCGAAATAACTATGGCTACACCTTC
-	TRBV7-9	TRBD2	TRBJ2-1	CARQPQAGAYNEQFF	TGTGCCAGACAGCCCCAAGCGGGAGCCTACAATGAGCAGTTCTTC
-	TRBV28	-	TRBJ1-5	CASNSNQPQHF	TGTGCCAGTAACTCTAATCAGCCCCAGCATTTT
-	TRBV27	TRBD1	TRBJ2-7	CASRQGAWESYEQYF	TGTGCCAGCAGACAGGGGGCTTGGGAATCCTACGAGCAGTACTTC
-	TRBV14	-	TRBJ2-1	CASSPSGYEQFF	TGTGCCAGCAGCCCGTCCGGTTATGAGCAGTTCTTC
-	TRBV4-1	-	TRBJ2-7	CASSQETGLTSYEQYF	TGCGCCAGCAGCCAAGAAACGGGTCTCACATCCTACGAGCAGTACTTC
-	TRBV6-5	-	TRBJ2-5	CASSSGWSQETQYF	TGTGCCAGCAGTAGCGGGTGGAGCCAAGAGACCCAGTACTTC
-	TRBV4-3	-	TRBJ2-5	CASSQASGETQYF	TGCGCCAGCAGCCAAGCGTCCGGGGAGACCCAGTACTTC
-	TRBV3-1/TRBV3-2	TRBD2	TRBJ2-1	CASSPGGGRPHNEQFF	TGTGCCAGCAGCCCCGGGGGCGGGAGGCCTCACAATGAGCAGTTCTTC
once	TRBV28	TRBD1	TRBJ1-2	CASSPRTGGNYGYTF	TGTGCCAGCAGTCCTCGGACAGGGGGCAACTATGGCTACACCTTC
-	TRBV10-3	TRBD2	TRBJ2-1	CAISESPLAGGPVERYNEQFF	TGTGCCATCAGTGAGTCCCCACTAGCGGGAGGGCCGGTAGAGAGATACAATGAGCAGTTCTTC
-	TRBV7-6	-	TRBJ2-1	CASSHPRPPSNEQFF	TGTGCCAGCAGCCACCCTCGGCCCCCTAGCAATGAGCAGTTCTTC
-	TRBV5-1	-	TRBJ2-5	CASSHGQTQETQYF	TGCGCCAGCAGCCACGGACAGACACAAGAGACCCAGTACTTC
-	TRBV30	TRBD1	TRBJ2-7	CAWSATGGVQYF	TGTGCCTGGAGTGCGACAGGGGGTGTACAGTACTTC
-	TRBV11-3	-	TRBJ2-5	CASSLDQTGTQYF	TGTGCCAGCAGCCTAGACCAAACGGGGACCCAGTACTTC
-	TRBV5-4	-	TRBJ2-1	CASSFSGDNEQFF	TGTGCCAGCAGCTTTTCCGGAGACAATGAGCAGTTCTTC
-	TRBV18	TRBD1	TRBJ1-2	CASSPRQGADYGYTF	TGTGCCAGCTCACCACGCCAGGGGGCAGACTATGGCTACACCTTC
-	TRBV4-2	TRBD2	TRBJ2-3	CASSPNSGSGDTQYF	TGTGCCAGCAGCCCCAATAGCGGGAGCGGGGATACGCAGTATTTT
-	TRBV7-2	-	TRBJ2-4	CASSKNLPGNIQYF	TGTGCCAGCAGCAAAAATCTCCCGGGGAACATTCAGTACTTC
-	TRBV28	-	TRBJ2-1	CASKGIRAGGDNEQFF	TGTGCCAGCAAGGGGATCCGGGCCGGAGGGGACAATGAGCAGTTCTTC
-	TRBV15	TRBD2	TRBJ2-1	CATSRDRGLAGYNEQFF	TGTGCCACCAGCAGAGACCGGGGACTAGCGGGGTACAATGAGCAGTTCTTC
-	TRBV5-1	TRBD1	TRBJ2-1	CASSPARQGIVHEQFF	TGCGCCAGCAGCCCGGCACGACAGGGAATTGTCCATGAGCAGTTCTTC
-	TRBV6-5	TRBD1	TRBJ1-2	CASSPTGNYGYTF	TGTGCCAGCAGCCCGACAGGGAACTATGGCTACACCTTC
-	TRBV27	-	TRBJ1-2	CASSKKGGSGGYTF	TGTGCCAGCAGTAAAAAAGGGGGATCGGGTGGCTACACCTTC
-	TRBV5-8	-	TRBJ1-5	CASSLFGDNQPQHF	TGTGCCAGCAGCTTGTTCGGGGACAATCAGCCCCAGCATTTT
-	TRBV7-9	TRBD1	TRBJ2-7	CASSLGQGFYEQYF	TGTGCCAGCAGCTTAGGACAGGGTTTCTACGAGCAGTACTTC
-	TRBV27	-	TRBJ2-7	CASTPPGAAYEQYF	TGTGCCAGCACTCCCCCGGGAGCGGCGTACGAGCAGTACTTC
-	TRBV27	-	TRBJ2-3	CASSLGRTDTQYF	TGTGCCAGCAGTTTAGGCCGCACAGATACGCAGTATTTT
-	TRBV28	TRBD2	TRBJ2-1	CASSPPLWARGLAGADEQFF	TGTGCCAGCAGTCCCCCCCTCTGGGCTCGTGGACTAGCGGGAGCCGACGAGCAGTTCTTC
-	TRBV28	-	TRBJ2-7	CASSLGGGTPTYEQYF	TGTGCCAGCAGTTTAGGAGGAGGGACGCCAACCTACGAGCAGTACTTC
-	TRBV4-2	-	TRBJ2-1	CASSQDLSGTYNEQFF	TGTGCCAGCAGCCAAGATCTGAGCGGCACCTACAATGAGCAGTTCTTC
-	TRBV6-1	TRBD2	TRBJ2-7	CASSAPTSGRIYEQYF	TGTGCCAGCAGTGCCCCGACTAGCGGGAGGATTTACGAGCAGTACTTC
once	TRBV7-3	-	TRBJ2-5	CASSLGSGFQETQYF	TGTGCCAGCAGCTTAGGTAGCGGCTTCCAAGAGACCCAGTACTTC
few	TRBV29-1	-	TRBJ2-7	CSVERGPGEQYF	TGCAGCGTTGAACGGGGTCCGGGGGAGCAGTACTTC
-	TRBV28	-	TRBJ1-5	CASRGAGIGPQHF	TGTGCCAGCAGGGGAGCGGGGATTGGGCCCCAGCATTTT